Listed here are 11 T cell receptor beta chains from one sample, sequenced in a study of PD-L1 blockade in urothelial cancer. Time point in this sample: peripheral blood 6 weeks after treatment start. Libraries were prepared by immunoSEQ multiplex PCR; TCRdb keeps only in-frame clonotypes and omits some of them. The repertoire includes roughly 120,000 clones, roughly 89% of them detected once, and under 2% sits in the top ten. Sequenced material: PBMCs, taken around atezolizumab (anti-PD-L1) treatment. The receptors shown here come from a man aged 60 to 69 with urothelial cancer.

This clone showed up just a few times. The chain joins TRBV28 to TRBJ1-5; no clear D gene. Per germline, CDR1 MDHEN and CDR2 SYDVKM. The ends were cut back, 5 bases at V and 11 bases at J, with 19 bases in the middle. The length of the CDR3 is 14 residues. The CDR3 loop reads CASSRGFLLGAQHF. CDR3 DNA sequence: TGTGCCAGCAGTCGCGGCTTTCTCCTTGGAGCCCAGCATTTT.

The genes are TRBV28 and TRBJ1-1; the match to TRBD1 covers 7 bases. The CDR3 is 10 amino acids. J gave up 9 bases and V 10 bases, and 5 bases lay outside the gene matches. In germline, CDR1 is MDHEN, CDR2 SYDVKM. CDR3 loop: CATGTAKAFF. CDR3 DNA: TGTGCCACCGGGACAGCCAAAGCTTTCTTT.

This clone was seen more than once but under ten times. The chain combines TRBV5-4 with TRBJ2-7; D may be TRBD2 (5 bases). V lost 3 bases, J lost 0 bases, and 16 bases lay in between. This CDR3 spans 16 amino acids. Germline V gene data show CDR1 as SGHNT and CDR2 as YYREEE (reference sequence). The CDR3: CASSSSTILSSYEQYF. DNA for the CDR3: TGTGCCAGCAGCTCATCGACTATTTTATCCTCCTACGAGCAGTACTTC.

J is TRBJ2-5 and V is TRBV27; weak D call: TRBD2 (6 bases). CDR3 length equals 15 residues. The ends were cut back, 5 bases at V and 2 bases at J, with 15 bases in the middle. Looked up from germline, CDR1 is MNHEY and CDR2 is SMNVEV (reference sequence). The CDR3 DNA sequence: TGTGCCAGCAGTCATGCTGGGACTCAACAAGAGACCCAGTACTTC. It translates to CASSHAGTQQETQYF.

The chain couples TRBV27 to TRBJ2-2; weak D call: TRBD2 (6 bases). This CDR3 has 15 amino acids. Per germline, CDR1 MNHEY and CDR2 SMNVEV (reference sequence). Trimming stripped 4 bases from V and 6 bases from J, with 15 bases between. The CDR3, as DNA: TGTGCCAGCAGTTCCTTTGGGCGGGGCCCCGGGGAGCTGTTTTTT. It codes for CASSSFGRGPGELFF.

V and J are TRBV4-1 and TRBJ2-7, with 13 bases aligning to TRBD2. V lost 4 bases, J lost 3 bases, and 3 bases stayed unmatched. This CDR3 region has 15 residues. CDR1 and CDR2 from the germline V gene are MGHRA and YSYEKL. CDR3 in amino acids: CASSRGTSGIYEQYF. The DNA for the CDR3 is TGCGCCAGCAGCCGCGGGACTAGCGGGATCTACGAGCAGTACTTC.

This clone is a singleton in its sample. The chain uses TRBV28 and TRBJ2-3, with TRBD2 identical over 9 bases. This CDR3 has 15 residues. The germline CDR1 and CDR2 sequences are MDHEN and SYDVKM. Trimming cost V 5 bases and J 8 bases; bases outside gene matches: 11. The DNA of the CDR3 is TGTGCCAGCAGTCCTAGCGGGACGTCATGGGGTACGCAGTATTTT. It codes for CASSPSGTSWGTQYF.

The chain links TRBV10-3 to TRBJ1-1, with D maybe TRBD1 (5 bases). V was pared by 3 bases and J by 1 base, with 18 bases between. The germline V gene encodes CDR1 ENHRY and CDR2 SYGVKD. This CDR3 spans 17 amino acids. The CDR3 region is CAISDLGQGRENTEAFF. The CDR3 nucleotides read TGTGCCATCAGTGACCTCGGACAAGGGAGGGAGAACACTGAAGCTTTCTTT.

CDR3 amino acids: CASSPWATGNNQPQHF. CDR3 sequence (DNA): TGTGCCAGCTCCCCCTGGGCGACAGGGAACAATCAGCCCCAGCATTTT. The chain is built from TRBV18 and TRBJ1-5; TRBD1 matches at 7 bases. The V gene's germline CDR1 is KGHSH and CDR2 LQKENI. The J segment lost 3 bases and the V segment lost 6 bases, leaving 11 bases of the junction unmatched. The CDR3 runs to 16 residues.

The chain carries TRBV10-3 and TRBJ2-7; D might be TRBD1 (6 bases). V lost 0 bases and J 2 bases, leaving 11 bases between the germline ends. Germline values: CDR1 ENHRY, CDR2 SYGVKD. The CDR3 loop spans 15 amino acids. The CDR3 region has the DNA TGTGCCATCAGTGAGTCGGACAGAACGCCCTACGAGCAGTACTTC. Protein product: CAISESDRTPYEQYF.

This chain uses TRBV19 with TRBJ1-5, with 8 bases matching TRBD1. V gave up 5 bases and J gave up 4 bases; unmatched junction bases: 4. This CDR3 is built from 14 residues. CDR1 is LNHDA, CDR2 SQIVND, per germline (reference sequence). This CDR3 reads CASSHRGRNQPQHF. The CDR3 DNA sequence: TGTGCCAGTAGTCACAGGGGGAGAAATCAGCCCCAGCATTTT.